These 29 T cell receptor beta chains were sequenced from one sample in a study of T cell responses to AZD1222 COVID-19 vaccine. Clones were sequenced by immunoSEQ multiplex PCR, and TCRdb holds only the in-frame ones, with some missing. The top ten hold approximately 1.2% of the sample, which has around 100,000 clones, roughly 90% seen once. This material consisted of peripheral blood, taken on day 0 of AZD1222 vaccination. These TCRs come from an adult in good health.

This chain connects TRBV7-8 to TRBJ1-1; a possible D gene is TRBD1 (5 bases). The CDR3 covers 13 residues. Trimming took off 1 base at V and 5 bases at J, with 8 bases between the two ends. Germline CDR1 is SGHVS and CDR2 is FQNEAQ. CDR3 residues: CASSLGGGTEAFF. CDR3 DNA sequence: TGTGCCAGCAGCTTAGGCGGGGGAACTGAAGCTTTCTTT.

The chain uses TRBV4-2 and TRBJ2-3; D is undetermined. This CDR3 has 16 residues. Germline V CDR1 and CDR2: LGHNA, YNFKEQ. Trimming stripped 0 bases from V and 7 bases from J, with 17 bases between. The CDR3 region has the DNA TGTGCCAGCAGCCAAGATTTCGGCGCGGCTCAGAATACGCAGTATTTT. It is translated as CASSQDFGAAQNTQYF.

This chain links TRBV19 with TRBJ2-5, with 10 bases identical to TRBD2. With 6 bases clipped from V and 13 bases from J, the junction kept 14 bases outside the gene matches. The CDR3 loop spans 14 amino acids. Germline CDR1 LNHDA, CDR2 SQIVND (reference sequence). CDR3 coding DNA: TGTGCCAGTAGGCGAACTAGCGGGACGGAAACATGGTACTTC. As protein: CASRRTSGTETWYF.

The J gene is TRBJ1-6, the V gene TRBV27, with unresolved D. The CDR3 loop spans 17 amino acids. Trimming pared 3 bases from V and 0 bases from J, leaving 12 bases between. The germline V gene encodes CDR1 MNHEY and CDR2 SMNVEV (reference sequence). Written as DNA, the CDR3 is TGTGCCAGCAGTTTTGGCGGTGGAAGCTCCTATAATTCACCCCTCCACTTT. This translates into CASSFGGGSSYNSPLHF.

This clone has just one count. The rearrangement joins TRBV7-8 to TRBJ2-5, with unresolved D. V was trimmed by 6 bases and J by 2 bases, leaving 13 bases between them. This CDR3 comprises 14 residues. Germline lookup yields CDR1 SGHVS and CDR2 FQNEAQ. The CDR3 sequence: CASSTPMRQETQYF. The CDR3 nucleotides are TGTGCCAGCAGTACGCCGATGCGGCAAGAGACCCAGTACTTC.

This clone was seen just once. The genes are TRBV14 and TRBJ1-1; TRBD1 matches at 8 bases. The CDR3 runs 13 residues. V lost 0 bases to trimming and J lost 10 bases; unmatched junction nucleotides: 4. The germline gives CDR1 SGHDN, CDR2 FVKESK. The CDR3, as DNA: TGTGCCAGCAGCCAAGACAGGGGGCTCGGAGCTTTCTTT. It translates to CASSQDRGLGAFF.

The chain employs TRBV18 and TRBJ2-2; tentatively, D is TRBD1 (5 bases). In germline, CDR1 is KGHSH, CDR2 LQKENI. V lost 5 bases and J lost 5, with 15 bases in between. The CDR3 length is 15 residues. The CDR3: CASSEQVVYTGELFF. In nucleotides, the CDR3 is TGTGCCAGCTCAGAACAGGTGGTTTATACCGGGGAGCTGTTTTTT.

This clone has only one observation. The CDR3 loop is CAWNGGPNTEAFF. In DNA, the CDR3 is TGTGCCTGGAATGGGGGCCCGAACACTGAAGCTTTCTTT. The chain employs TRBV30 and TRBJ1-1; weak D call: TRBD1 (6 bases). Trimming shortened V by 4 bases and J by 1 base, and 10 bases separated the two germline ends. CDR3 length: 13 amino acids. Germline V gene sequence: CDR1 GTSNPN, CDR2 SVGIG (reference sequence). Supplemented by reference TRBV30 and TRBJ1-1, the full variable domain reads SQTIHQWPATLVQPVGSPLSLECTVEGTSNPNLYWYRQAAGRGLQLLFYSVGIGQISSEVPQNLSASRPQDRQFILSSKKLLLSDSGFYLCAWNGGPNTEAFFGQGTRLTVV.

The rearrangement links TRBV15 to TRBJ2-1; tentatively, D is TRBD2 (6 bases). V lost 4 bases and J lost 8, with 15 bases in between. CDR1 is LNHNV, CDR2 YYDKDF, per germline (reference sequence). This CDR3 spans 14 amino acids. The CDR3 sequence is CATSKLSGVDEQFF. CDR3 nucleotides: TGTGCCACCAGCAAATTATCGGGGGTCGATGAGCAGTTCTTC.

V is TRBV19 and J is TRBJ1-2; 9 nucleotides match TRBD1. Unmatched junction bases numbered 12, after V lost 3 bases and J lost 13 bases. The CDR3 is 14 amino acids. Germline V gene data show CDR1 as LNHDA and CDR2 as SQIVND (reference sequence). CDR3 region: CASSMNNRGQQGTF. The DNA of the CDR3 is TGTGCCAGTAGTATGAATAACAGGGGGCAGCAAGGCACCTTC.

The V call is TRBV19, the J call TRBJ1-1; TRBD1 might be the D (6 bases). The CDR3 contains 16 residues. The V end was cut by 5 bases, the J end by 5 bases, with 21 bases between. CDR1 is LNHDA and CDR2 is SQIVND in the germline V gene (reference sequence). CDR3 DNA sequence: TGTGCCAGTAGTCACCTACAAGGGGGAGGGCGGACTGAAGCTTTCTTT. Amino acid sequence: CASSHLQGGGRTEAFF.

This clone was counted between two and nine times. The chain employs TRBV5-6 and TRBJ2-7; D is unresolved. The V end lost 3 bases, the J end lost 0 bases, and 25 bases lay between the germline ends. Looked up from germline, CDR1 is SGHDT and CDR2 is YYEEEE. The CDR3 runs 19 residues. The CDR3 DNA follows: TGTGCCAGCAGCTCCCCCGGACGACGACTTCCACTTCCCTCCTACGAGCAGTACTTC. It specifies CASSSPGRRLPLPSYEQYF.

This sequence joins TRBV5-1 and TRBJ2-1, with D possibly matching TRBD1 (6 bases). The CDR3 loop spans 16 amino acids. CDR1 is SGHRS and CDR2 is YFSETQ in the germline V gene. Trimming took 1 base from V and 0 from J, leaving 11 bases between them. The CDR3 region has the DNA TGCGCCAGCAGCTTGTCGGACAGACACTCCTACAATGAGCAGTTCTTC. Amino acid sequence: CASSLSDRHSYNEQFF.

This sequence joins TRBV6-6 and TRBJ1-2, with D hard to call. Trimming left V 0 bases short and J 3 bases short, with 8 bases between. The CDR3 is 14 residues long. Germline V gene lookup returns CDR1 MNHNY and CDR2 SVGAGI (reference sequence). In nucleotides, the CDR3 is TGTGCCAGCAGTTACTCACCCAGAGACTATGGCTACACCTTC. This gives the protein CASSYSPRDYGYTF.

The chain couples TRBV20-1 to TRBJ2-5; D remains unclear. Germline CDR1 is DFQATT and CDR2 is SNEGSKA (reference sequence). The CDR3 loop spans 10 amino acids. The ends were cut back, 4 bases at V and 5 bases at J, with 5 bases in the middle. CDR3 bases: TGCAGTGCTATCATGGAGACCCAGTACTTC. Translating it yields CSAIMETQYF.

The chain joins TRBV6-5 to TRBJ2-3; 10 bases are shared with TRBD2. The CDR3 runs to 15 residues. Trimming at V came to 5 bases and at J to 2 bases, leaving 4 bases not matched to a gene. Germline CDR1 is MNHEY and CDR2 is SVGAGI. CDR3 DNA: TGTGCCAGCAGTCGGAGCGGGGGGGACACAGATACGCAGTATTTT. It specifies CASSRSGGDTDTQYF.

The J gene is TRBJ1-4, the V gene TRBV6-2 or TRBV6-3; D unresolved. This CDR3 has 15 residues. Germline V gives CDR1 MNHEY, CDR2 SVGEGT. V was trimmed by 5 bases and J by 8 bases, leaving 18 bases between them. CDR3: CASSTPHLEREKLFF. The CDR3 DNA reads TGTGCCAGCAGTACCCCTCACTTGGAGCGAGAAAAACTGTTTTTT.

J is TRBJ2-5 and V is TRBV6-5, with D possibly matching TRBD1 (6 bases). Germline CDR1 reads MNHEY; CDR2 reads SVGAGI. Between the trimmed V and J ends, which lost 5 bases and 5 bases, there was a span of 9 bases. The CDR3 length is 12 residues. The DNA for the CDR3 is TGTGCCAGCAGTCCAGGGGAGGAGACCCAGTACTTC. It encodes CASSPGEETQYF.

The chain uses TRBV7-2 and TRBJ1-1; D gene uncertain. The V end was cut by 6 bases, the J end by 6 bases, with 14 bases between. The CDR3 consists of 13 residues. The germline gives CDR1 SGHTA, CDR2 FQGNSA. CDR3 bases: TGTGCCAGCAGATCGGAGCCCTTCGCTGAAGCTTTCTTT. Translation gives CASRSEPFAEAFF. The full variable domain, completed using reference TRBV7-2 and TRBJ1-1, is GAGVSQSPSNKVTEKGKDVELRCDPISGHTALYWYRQSLGQGLEFLIYFQGNSAPDKSGLPSDRFSAERTGGSVSTLTIQRTQQEDSAVYLCASRSEPFAEAFFGQGTRLTVV.

The genes are TRBV6-5 and TRBJ1-1, with a weak D call TRBD1 (5 bases). Deletions cut 6 bases from V and 5 bases from J, with 13 bases between. The CDR3 covers 13 residues. Germline V gene lookup returns CDR1 MNHEY and CDR2 SVGAGI. CDR3: CASSRGAETEAFF. The CDR3 DNA reads TGTGCCAGCAGCCGAGGGGCAGAGACTGAAGCTTTCTTT.

This chain joins TRBV7-9 and TRBJ1-1; no definite D call. Germline CDR1 reads SEHNR; CDR2 reads FQNEAQ (reference sequence). This CDR3 spans 13 amino acids. V was trimmed by 1 base and J by 3 bases, leaving 6 bases between them. The CDR3 DNA sequence: TGTGCCAGCAGCTTAGAGGGTGACACTGAAGCTTTCTTT. This sequence encodes CASSLEGDTEAFF.

The V and J genes are TRBV6-5 and TRBJ2-3; TRBD1 matches at 7 bases. Germline V CDR1 and CDR2: MNHEY, SVGAGI. With V trimmed by 6 bases and J by 2 bases, 8 bases remained unmatched. The CDR3 covers 15 residues. Written as DNA, the CDR3 is TGTGCCAGCAGCCTCGGGACAGCTTACACAGATACGCAGTATTTT. Its translation is CASSLGTAYTDTQYF.

This clone was recorded once. This sequence joins TRBV15 and TRBJ2-5; 12 bases line up with TRBD1. The germline V gene encodes CDR1 LNHNV and CDR2 YYDKDF (reference sequence). The CDR3 spans 17 residues. After removal of 0 bases from V and 5 bases from J, the junction contained 7 bases not matched to a gene. CDR3 protein: CATSRDGTGGVAETQYF. The CDR3 DNA sequence: TGTGCCACCAGCAGAGATGGGACAGGGGGCGTCGCGGAGACCCAGTACTTC. Full variable domain (remainder filled in from reference TRBV15 and TRBJ2-5): DAMVIQNPRYQVTQFGKPVTLSCSQTLNHNVMYWYQQKSSQAPKLLFHYYDKDFNNEADTPDNFQSRRPNTSFCFLDIRSPGLGDTAMYLCATSRDGTGGVAETQYFGPGTRLLVL.

V is TRBV20-1 and J is TRBJ2-2; 8 bases agree with TRBD1. Germline-derived CDR1 and CDR2 are DFQATT and SNEGSKA (reference sequence). This CDR3 comprises 16 residues. With 3 bases clipped from V and 1 base from J, the junction kept 7 bases outside the gene matches. CDR3 coding DNA: TGCAGTGCTAGTGTACCCGGGACAGGGAACACCGGGGAGCTGTTTTTT. Its protein product is CSASVPGTGNTGELFF.

The chain links TRBV19 to TRBJ2-7, with 10 bases fitting TRBD1. V lost 4 bases, J lost 7 bases, and 7 bases stayed unmatched. Germline loops: CDR1 LNHDA, CDR2 SQIVND (reference sequence). The CDR3 runs 14 residues. The CDR3 DNA sequence: TGTGCCAGTAGTAAACTCGGGACAGGGGCTGAGCAGTACTTC. It encodes CASSKLGTGAEQYF.

The V call is TRBV7-2, the J call TRBJ1-4; TRBD1 is a possible D gene (6 bases). The V end was cut by 0 bases, the J end by 1 base, with 12 bases between. This CDR3 contains 17 residues. The germline V gene has CDR1 SGHTA and CDR2 FQGNSA. The CDR3 spells CASSLARGAGTNEKLFF. For the CDR3, the DNA is TGTGCCAGCAGCTTAGCGAGGGGGGCGGGAACTAATGAAAAACTGTTTTTT.

CDR3 DNA sequence: TGTGCCATCAGTGAGTCTGACGTTCTTTCACCCCTCCACTTT. Residues: CAISESDVLSPLHF. This sequence joins TRBV10-3 and TRBJ1-6; D uncertain. Trimming left V 0 bases short and J 9 bases short, with 9 bases between. The CDR3 contains 14 residues. Germline CDR1 and CDR2: ENHRY and SYGVKD.

The V call is TRBV5-5, the J call TRBJ2-1; TRBD2 matches at 13 bases. The CDR3 contains 17 residues. Germline V gives CDR1 SGHKS, CDR2 YYEKEE (reference sequence). V trimming: 2 bases; J trimming: 10 bases; junction bases outside the gene matches: 12. DNA for the CDR3: TGTGCCAGCAGCTTAAACCCGACTAGCGGGGGGTGGCGCGAGCAGTTCTTC. Amino acids: CASSLNPTSGGWREQFF.

This chain links TRBV3-1 (or the pseudogene TRBV3-2) with TRBJ2-1, with TRBD2 matching 10 bases. V lost 0 bases, J lost 4 bases, and 3 bases stayed unmatched. Germline loops: CDR1 LGHDT, CDR2 YNNKEL (reference sequence). The CDR3 has 16 amino acids. The CDR3 DNA reads TGTGCCAGCAGCCAAGATTTAGCGGGGGGTTACAATGAGCAGTTCTTC. Translation gives CASSQDLAGGYNEQFF.